This T cell receptor (beta chain) was identified during a study of T cell responses to AZD1222 COVID-19 vaccine. This clone was found a few times. Its target is not known. TCRdb keeps only in-frame clones here, not all; method: immunoSEQ multiplex PCR. This table holds approximately 130,000 clones, more than 90% found once. Findings and caveats of the study: After the peak T cell response, and only then, were repertoires sampled. Just five or six AZD1222 recipients were seropositive at baseline. Dominant CD4 TCR responses targeted spike regions 160-218 and 743-854.

In germline, CDR1 is SGHNT, CDR2 YYREEE (reference sequence). Germline trimming cut 4 bases from V and 6 bases from J; bases unmatched to any gene: 7. The CDR3 has 15 amino acids. The specimen comprised peripheral blood, sampled on day 0 of AZD1222 vaccination. The TCR originated in an adult in good health. The chain couples TRBV5-4 to TRBJ1-2; 12 bases align to TRBD1. The CDR3 spells CASSAGQGAEDGYTF. The CDR3 coding sequence is TGTGCCAGCAGCGCGGGACAGGGGGCGGAGGATGGCTACACCTTC. Variable domain in full (rest from reference TRBV5-4 and TRBJ1-2): ETGVTQSPTHLIKTRGQQVTLRCSSQSGHNTVSWYQQALGQGPQFIFQYYREEENGRGNFPPRFSGLQFPNYSSELNVNALELDDSALYLCASSAGQGAEDGYTFGSGTRLTVV.